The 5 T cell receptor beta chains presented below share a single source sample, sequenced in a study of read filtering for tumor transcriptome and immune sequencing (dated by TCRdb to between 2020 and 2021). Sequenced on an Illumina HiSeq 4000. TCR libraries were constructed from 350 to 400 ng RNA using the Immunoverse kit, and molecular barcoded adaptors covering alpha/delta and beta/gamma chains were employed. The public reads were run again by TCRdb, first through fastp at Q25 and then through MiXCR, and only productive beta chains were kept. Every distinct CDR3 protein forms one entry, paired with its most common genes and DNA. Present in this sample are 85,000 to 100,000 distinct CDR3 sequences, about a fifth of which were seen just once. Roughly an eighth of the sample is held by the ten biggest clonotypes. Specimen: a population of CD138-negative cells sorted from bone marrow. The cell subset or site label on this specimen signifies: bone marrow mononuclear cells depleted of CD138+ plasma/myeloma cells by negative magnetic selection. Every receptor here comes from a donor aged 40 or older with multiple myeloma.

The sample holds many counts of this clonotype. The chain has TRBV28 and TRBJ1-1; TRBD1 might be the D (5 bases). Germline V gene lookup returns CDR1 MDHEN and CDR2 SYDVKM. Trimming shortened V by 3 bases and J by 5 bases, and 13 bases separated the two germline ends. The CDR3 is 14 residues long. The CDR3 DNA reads TGTGCCAGCAGTTTCCACGCAGGGAGAACTGAAGCTTTCTTT. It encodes CASSFHAGRTEAFF.

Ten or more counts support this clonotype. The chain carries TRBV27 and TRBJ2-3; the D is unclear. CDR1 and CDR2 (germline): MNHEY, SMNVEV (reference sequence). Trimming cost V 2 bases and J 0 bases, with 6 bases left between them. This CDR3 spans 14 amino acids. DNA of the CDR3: TGTGCCAGCAGTTTAACAACTAGCACAGATACGCAGTATTTT. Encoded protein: CASSLTTSTDTQYF.

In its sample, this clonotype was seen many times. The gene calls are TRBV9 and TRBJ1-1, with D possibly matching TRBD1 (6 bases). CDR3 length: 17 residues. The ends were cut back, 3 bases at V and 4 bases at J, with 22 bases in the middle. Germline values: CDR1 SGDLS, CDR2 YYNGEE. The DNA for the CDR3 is TGTGCCAGCAGCGCGAAAACCGGGGACCCCAGGGGCACTGAAGCTTTCTTT. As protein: CASSAKTGDPRGTEAFF.

CDR3 nucleotide sequence: TGTGCCAGCAGTTTCTCTGGACTAGGGGGGGAGACCCAGTACTTC. Protein: CASSFSGLGGETQYF. The gene calls are TRBV6-1 and TRBJ2-5; D is perhaps TRBD2 (7 bases). V was pared by 5 bases and J by 5 bases, with 18 bases between. CDR3 length equals 15 residues. Germline-derived CDR1 and CDR2 are MNHNS and SASEGT.

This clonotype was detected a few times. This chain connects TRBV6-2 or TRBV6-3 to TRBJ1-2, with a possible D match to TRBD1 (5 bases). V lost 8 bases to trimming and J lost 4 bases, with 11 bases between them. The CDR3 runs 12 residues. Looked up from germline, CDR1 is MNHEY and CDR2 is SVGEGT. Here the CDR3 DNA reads TGTGCCAGCGGGAGGGGAGGCTATGGCTACACCTTC. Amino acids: CASGRGGYGYTF.